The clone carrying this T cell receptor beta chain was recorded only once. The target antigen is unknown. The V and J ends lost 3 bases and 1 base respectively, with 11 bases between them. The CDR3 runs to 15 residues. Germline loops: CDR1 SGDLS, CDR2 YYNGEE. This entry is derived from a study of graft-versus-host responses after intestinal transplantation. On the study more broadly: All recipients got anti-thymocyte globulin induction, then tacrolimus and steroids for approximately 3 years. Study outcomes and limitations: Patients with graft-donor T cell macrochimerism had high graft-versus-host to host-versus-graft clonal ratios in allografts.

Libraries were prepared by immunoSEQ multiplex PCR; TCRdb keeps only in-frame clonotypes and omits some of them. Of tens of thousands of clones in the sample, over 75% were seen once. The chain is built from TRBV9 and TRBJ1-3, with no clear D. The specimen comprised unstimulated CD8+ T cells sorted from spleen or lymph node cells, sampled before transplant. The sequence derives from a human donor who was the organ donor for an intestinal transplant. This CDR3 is CASSDHVASGNTIYF. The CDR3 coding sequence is TGTGCCAGCAGCGACCATGTGGCGTCTGGAAACACCATATATTTT.